Listed below are T cell receptor beta chains from one sample, sequenced in a study of OX40 agonist ivuxolimab in advanced cancers. Clones were sequenced by immunoSEQ multiplex PCR, and TCRdb holds only the in-frame ones, with some missing. The repertoire holds roughly 29,000 clones, with 75% to 90% as singletons. The sequencing here drew on CD4+ or CD8+ T cells sorted from blood, taken in a trial of the OX40 agonist ivuxolimab. The receptors stem from an adult with an advanced solid tumor such as melanoma, head and neck, liver or kidney cancer. Each CDR3 is given with its conserved first and last residue. D genes are given only for firm matches. Only some rows state a clone size, as once, few, many or a class for expanded clones.

TRBV11-3,NA,TRBJ2-7,NA,TGTGCCAGCAGCTTATACGGGTCAGGTGAATCCTACGAGCAGTACTTC,CASSLYGSGESYEQYF
TRBV9,NA,TRBJ1-5,NA,TGTGCCAGCAGCGGGGGGAAGGGGAGCAATCAGCCCCAGCATTTT,CASSGGKGSNQPQHF
TRBV12-5,NA,TRBJ2-5,once,TGTGCTAGTGGTTTGGTAGGGGCCCAAGAGACCCAGTACTTC,CASGLVGAQETQYF
TRBV5-3,NA,TRBJ1-2,few,TGTGCCAGCAGCCCAAATGACTATGGCTACACCTTC,CASSPNDYGYTF
TRBV7-8,NA,TRBJ2-7,once,TGTGCCAGCAGCTTTCGGAGCTCCTACGAGCAGTACTTC,CASSFRSSYEQYF
TRBV5-6,NA,TRBJ1-2,NA,TGTGCCAGCAGCTTCAATGGAGCAGCAGGGGCAGCCTTC,CASSFNGAAGAAF
TRBV4-1,NA,TRBJ1-1,few,TGCGCCAGCAGCCAATCAGGGTCGGCTTTCTTT,CASSQSGSAFF
TRBV27,NA,TRBJ2-4,once,TGTGCCAGCAGTTTTGGGAACATTCAGTACTTC,CASSFGNIQYF
TRBV7-2,NA,TRBJ1-1,NA,TGTGCCAGCAGCCTAGGCTCGGACAAGGGCACTGAAGCTTTCTTT,CASSLGSDKGTEAFF
TRBV5-6,NA,TRBJ1-1,once,TGTGCCAGCAGCCCCGGGCTCACTGAAGCTTTCTTT,CASSPGLTEAFF
TRBV27,NA,TRBJ2-7,NA,TGTGCCAGCAGTCCCGGGATCCGCTCCTACGAGCAGTACTTC,CASSPGIRSYEQYF
TRBV9,TRBD1,TRBJ2-2,NA,TGTGCCAGCAGCACCCGACAGGGGAACACCGGGGAGCTGTTTTTT,CASSTRQGNTGELFF
TRBV12-5,NA,TRBJ1-2,NA,TGTGCTAGTGGTTTGGTATTCTCAGATGGCTACACCTTC,CASGLVFSDGYTF
TRBV7-9,TRBD2,TRBJ2-1,NA,TGTGCCAGCAGCTTAGGCCTAGCGGGGGGGCGTGGTGAGCAGTTCTTC,CASSLGLAGGRGEQFF
TRBV23-1,TRBD1,TRBJ1-5,few,TGCGCCAGCAGTCAAGGGGGGACAGGGAAAAGTAGGTGTAGCAATCAGCCCCAGCATTTT,CASSQGGTGKSRCSNQPQHF
TRBV14,TRBD1,TRBJ2-7,NA,TGTGCCAGCAGCCAGACAGGGGCGCCCCAAAGCTTC,CASSQTGAPQSF
TRBV19,NA,TRBJ2-2,NA,TGTGCCAGTAATTGGGGAGAGGGCGCCACCGGGGAGCTGTTTTTT,CASNWGEGATGELFF
TRBV28,NA,TRBJ2-7,NA,TGTGCCAGCAGTTTGGGACGGTCCTACGAGCAGTACTTC,CASSLGRSYEQYF
TRBV6-5,TRBD2,TRBJ2-2,NA,TGTGCCAGCGAAGGTAGCGGGCGATCCGGGGAGCTGTTTTTT,CASEGSGRSGELFF
TRBV6-1,TRBD1,TRBJ2-4,NA,TGTGCCAGCAGTTTGACAGGGAAGAACATTCAGTACTTC,CASSLTGKNIQYF
TRBV27,NA,TRBJ1-1,NA,TGTGCCAGCAGTTCCTATGCGACCGGGGCGAACACTGAAGCTTTCTTT,CASSSYATGANTEAFF
TRBV27,TRBD1,TRBJ2-7,medium-sized,TGTGCCAGCAGTTTGCAGGGGGCGAATTACGAGCAGTACTTC,CASSLQGANYEQYF
TRBV7-9,NA,TRBJ2-7,NA,TGTGCCAGCAGCCACCACCCGACAGGAGACCTTTACGAGCAGTACTTC,CASSHHPTGDLYEQYF
TRBV13,NA,TRBJ2-3,NA,TGTGCCAGCAGCTTAGCCTTAAGGACAGCTAGCACAGATACGCAGTATTTT,CASSLALRTASTDTQYF
TRBV9,NA,TRBJ2-7,NA,TGTGCCAGCAGCGTGTCGGCTTCCTACGAGCAGTACTTC,CASSVSASYEQYF
TRBV11-3,NA,TRBJ2-1,NA,TGTGCCAGCAGCCCAGCCAGGACACATACCGAGTACAATGAGCAGTTCTTC,CASSPARTHTEYNEQFF
TRBV27,NA,TRBJ1-5,NA,TGTGCCAGCAGTTTGACAGGTAGCAATCAGCCCCAGCATTTT,CASSLTGSNQPQHF
TRBV30,NA,TRBJ1-3,NA,TGTGCCTGGAGGCCGGCAGGGGACATCTCTGGAAACACCATATATTTT,CAWRPAGDISGNTIYF
TRBV29-1,NA,TRBJ1-2,NA,TGCAGCGTTGAAATGATAGATCGGCCCTATGGCTACACCTTC,CSVEMIDRPYGYTF
TRBV6-5,TRBD1,TRBJ2-7,once,TGTGCCAGCAGTCGCAGGACAGGGACGTTTTACGAGCAGTACTTC,CASSRRTGTFYEQYF
TRBV7-8,TRBD1,TRBJ2-5,once,TGTGCCAGCAGCAGTAACAGGGGCCAAGAGACCCAGTACTTC,CASSSNRGQETQYF
TRBV2,NA,TRBJ2-7,NA,TGTGCCAGCAGGGGACACGTGAGCTCCTACGAGCAGTACTTC,CASRGHVSSYEQYF
TRBV11-2,NA,TRBJ1-6,NA,TGTGCCAGCAGCTTAGATCCTTTC,CASSLDPF
TRBV7-6,TRBD1,TRBJ2-7,NA,TGTGCCAGCAGCCCATCTCCGGGACAGAGATCCTACGAGCAGTACTTC,CASSPSPGQRSYEQYF
TRBV6-1,TRBD1,TRBJ2-7,NA,TGTGCCAGCATAGGGGGCGGCTACGAGCAGTACTTC,CASIGGGYEQYF
TRBV2,NA,TRBJ2-5,few,TGTGCCAGCTTGCCCATGGAGACCCAGTACTTC,CASLPMETQYF
TRBV11-2,TRBD1,TRBJ2-5,NA,TGTGCCAGCAGCACCCACCGACAGGGTATAATCCAAGAGACCCAGTACTTC,CASSTHRQGIIQETQYF
TRBV7-6,NA,TRBJ2-7,NA,TGTGCCAGCAGCTTATCCCTCGGGACGTTCTCTGACTACGAGCAGTACTTC,CASSLSLGTFSDYEQYF
TRBV19,NA,TRBJ2-7,NA,TGTGCCAGTAGTATTGGTATAGGGATGACCTCCTACGAGCAGTACTTC,CASSIGIGMTSYEQYF
TRBV12-5,NA,TRBJ1-6,NA,TGTGCTAGTGGTTTGGTTACACATGTAGGTCCACGAAGCTCCTATAATTCACCCCTCCACTTT,CASGLVTHVGPRSSYNSPLHF
TRBV27,NA,TRBJ2-5,NA,TGTGCCAGCAGTTTACTAGTAGGGACCGAGACCCAGTACTTC,CASSLLVGTETQYF
TRBV2,NA,TRBJ1-5,few,TGTGCCAGCCGCAAAGTCAGTCAGCCCCAGCATTTT,CASRKVSQPQHF
TRBV9,TRBD1,TRBJ1-5,NA,TGTGCCAGCAGCGCTGGGACAGCGAATCAGCCCCAGCATTTT,CASSAGTANQPQHF
TRBV13,TRBD1,TRBJ2-3,NA,TGTGCCAGCAGCTCCCGGGACAGGGGTAGGCCGGGAGGCACAGATACGCAGTATTTT,CASSSRDRGRPGGTDTQYF
TRBV4-1,NA,TRBJ1-4,NA,TGCGCCAGCAGCCAACGGTCAGGGCTAGTTAATGAAAAACTGTTTTTT,CASSQRSGLVNEKLFF
TRBV2,TRBD2,TRBJ2-1,NA,TGTGCCAGCATTAGCGGGGGGTTCAATGAGCAGTTCTTC,CASISGGFNEQFF
TRBV27,NA,TRBJ2-7,NA,TGTGCCAGCAGTTCCGGGACTTACCGGTACGAGCAGTACTTC,CASSSGTYRYEQYF
TRBV7-2,NA,TRBJ1-1,once,TGTGCCAGCAGCCAAGGAACAGGTCCACCGACCACTGAAGCTTTCTTT,CASSQGTGPPTTEAFF
TRBV5-5,NA,TRBJ2-3,once,TGTGCCACCCAAGAAGGGGACAGCACAGATACGCAGTATTTT,CATQEGDSTDTQYF
TRBV7-9,TRBD1,TRBJ1-2,NA,TGTGCCAGCACCGGGGGTAGGGGGCCTAACTATGGCTACACCTTC,CASTGGRGPNYGYTF
TRBV27,NA,TRBJ2-1,NA,TGTGCCAGCCAACCCACAGGATACAATGAGCAGTTCTTC,CASQPTGYNEQFF
TRBV7-9,NA,TRBJ1-6,NA,TGTGCCAGCAGCTTAGCTTTAGGGGAATGGGTTCGTAATTCACCCCTCCACTTT,CASSLALGEWVRNSPLHF
TRBV6-1,TRBD1,TRBJ2-2,NA,TGTGCCAGCAGTGACCAGGCAGGGGGCACCGGGGAGCTGTTTTTT,CASSDQAGGTGELFF
TRBV30,NA,TRBJ2-2,NA,TGTGCCTGCCAACCAGGGGTCAAGTACACCGGGGAGCTGTTTTTT,CACQPGVKYTGELFF
TRBV6-6,TRBD1,TRBJ1-2,NA,TGTGCCAGCACTCCGGACAGGGCTGGCTACACCTTC,CASTPDRAGYTF